This T cell receptor beta chain was recovered during a study of cytomegalovirus exposure and HLA in healthy donors. Study-level points and caveats: By HLA locus, TCR association rates varied in a later analysis, with DRB1 showing the most and HLA-C the fewest. TCR beta chain V- and J-gene trimming was linked, in a later analysis, to a missense variant in DCLRE1C.

CDR3 length: 12 residues. V was shortened by 4 bases and J by 5 bases, with 8 bases between the two germline ends. Germline V CDR1 and CDR2: SGHTA, FQGNSA. PCR used 60 Vbeta primers and 13 Jbeta primers. TCRdb's table, derived via immunoSEQ multiplex PCR, lists solely in-frame clones and lacks some. The data contain 180,000 or so clones, over 70% of them seen just once; the ten biggest clones take up 2.5% to 3.5%. This clone has a single count. Its antigen remains unidentified. Each donor's status was that of a healthy bone marrow donor. The donors, nominally healthy at sampling, likely had unrecorded immune exposures.

Source material: PBMCs. This clonotype originated in a female donor in good health and CMV-seronegative. The rearrangement uses TRBV7-2 and TRBJ2-5; D not certain. The CDR3 spells CASSSNLETQYF. In DNA, the CDR3 is TGTGCCAGCAGCTCCAATTTGGAGACCCAGTACTTC.